The 16 T cell receptor beta chains reported below all come from one sample, sequenced in a study of blood T cell repertoires in COVID-19. Using immunoSEQ multiplex PCR, the repertoire was profiled, and TCRdb retains in-frame clones only, with some absent. Of under 200,000 clones in the sample, around nine tenths were seen once. Sequencing was done on a sample of peripheral blood. These receptors were taken from a man aged 55 to 70 with active or convalescent COVID-19.

The rearrangement uses TRBV5-1 and TRBJ1-1, with D uncertain. The V end was cut by 0 bases, the J end by 0 bases, with 9 bases between. Germline V gives CDR1 SGHRS, CDR2 YFSETQ. The CDR3 consists of 15 residues. CDR3 loop: CASSLAGRMNTEAFF. The CDR3 DNA follows: TGCGCCAGCAGCTTGGCAGGCAGGATGAACACTGAAGCTTTCTTT.

The chain uses TRBV29-1 and TRBJ2-7, with 9 bases fitting TRBD1. The V segment lost 2 bases and the J segment 6 bases; nucleotides outside the gene matches: 2. The CDR3 spans 12 residues. CDR1 SQVTM and CDR2 ANQGSEA come from the germline V gene. CDR3 DNA: TGCAGCGTTGAACACAGGGGGCGCGAGCAGTACTTC. This codes for CSVEHRGREQYF.

The genes are TRBV9 and TRBJ1-3; possibly TRBD1 for D (5 bases). The CDR3 consists of 16 residues. V was cut by 0 bases and J by 0 bases, with 10 bases left in between. CDR1 and CDR2 from the germline V gene are SGDLS and YYNGEE. CDR3 sequence (DNA): TGTGCCAGCAGCGTAGGGGGCTCCAGCTCTGGAAACACCATATATTTT. Amino acids: CASSVGGSSSGNTIYF. The full variable domain, with the rest looked up from reference TRBV9 and TRBJ1-3, is DSGVTQTPKHLITATGQRVTLRCSPRSGDLSVYWYQQSLDQGLQFLIQYYNGEERAKGNILERFSAQQFPDLHSELNLSSLELGDSALYFCASSVGGSSSGNTIYFGEGSWLTVV.

This chain uses TRBV21-1 with TRBJ1-1. TRBV21-1 is a recognized pseudogene. The CDR3 length is 15 residues. The CDR3 DNA follows: TGTGCCAGCAGCAAAGCGCGAACGGGGTTGGTTGAAGCTTTCTTT. Protein sequence: CASSKARTGLVEAFF.

The chain is built from TRBV18 and TRBJ2-7; a possible D gene is TRBD1 (6 bases). Trimming removed 4 bases from V and 3 bases from J, with 7 bases in between. The CDR3 runs 12 residues. The germline V gene has CDR1 KGHSH and CDR2 LQKENI. The CDR3 protein is CASSQGDYEQYF. The CDR3 DNA follows: TGTGCCAGCTCACAGGGGGACTACGAGCAGTACTTC.

The chain links TRBV9 to TRBJ1-2; 9 bases are shared with TRBD1. This CDR3 spans 15 amino acids. In germline, CDR1 is SGDLS, CDR2 YYNGEE. The J segment lost 1 base and the V segment lost 4 bases, leaving 5 bases of the junction unmatched. CDR3 in DNA: TGTGCCAGCAGCCCGGGACAGGGAGATAACTATGGCTACACCTTC. This encodes CASSPGQGDNYGYTF.

This chain's CDR3 is CASSQEESTGTQYF. The CDR3 DNA is TGCGCCAGCAGCCAAGAGGAGTCCACCGGGACCCAGTACTTC. This chain uses TRBV4-1 with TRBJ2-5; D gene ambiguous. Trimming removed 0 bases at V and 7 bases at J, with 12 bases between. The CDR3 spans 14 residues. Germline V gene sequence: CDR1 MGHRA, CDR2 YSYEKL.

The chain employs TRBV5-1 and TRBJ2-5; tentative D call: TRBD1 (5 bases). Trimming took off 0 bases at V and 7 bases at J, with 10 bases between the two ends. Germline V gene data show CDR1 as SGHRS and CDR2 as YFSETQ. The CDR3 runs 13 residues. The CDR3 coding sequence is TGCGCCAGCAGCTTGGAGGGGCCGGGGACCCAGTACTTC. As protein: CASSLEGPGTQYF.

This clone was counted between two and nine times. J is TRBJ1-2 and V is TRBV5-6, with 9 nucleotides matching TRBD1. The CDR3 is 12 residues long. In germline, CDR1 is SGHDT, CDR2 YYEEEE. J gave up 12 bases and V 4 bases, and 7 bases lay outside the gene matches. CDR3 bases: TGTGCCAGCAGCGCCGGGACAGGGTTGGACACCTTC. Translating it yields CASSAGTGLDTF.

CDR3 region: CASSPTGTGVGYTF. CDR3 coding DNA: TGTGCCAGCAGCCCGACCGGGACGGGAGTTGGCTACACCTTC. The V gene is TRBV7-2, the J gene TRBJ1-2; weak D call: TRBD1 (5 bases). The V gene's germline CDR1 is SGHTA and CDR2 FQGNSA. This CDR3 has 14 amino acids. With 5 bases removed from V and 7 bases from J, the gap between germline ends came to 17 bases.

The chain links TRBV5-1 to TRBJ2-7; D remains unclear. The V end was cut by 4 bases, the J end by 4 bases, with 12 bases between. Looked up from germline, CDR1 is SGHRS and CDR2 is YFSETQ. CDR3 length: 13 residues. The CDR3 sequence: CASSPNEAYEQYF. The CDR3 DNA reads TGCGCCAGCAGCCCTAACGAGGCTTACGAGCAGTACTTC. Variable domain in full (rest from reference TRBV5-1 and TRBJ2-7): KAGVTQTPRYLIKTRGQQVTLSCSPISGHRSVSWYQQTPGQGLQFLFEYFSETQRNKGNFPGRFSGRQFSNSRSEMNVSTLELGDSALYLCASSPNEAYEQYFGPGTRLTVT.

The count of this clone is one. V is TRBV28 and J is TRBJ2-7; D is perhaps TRBD2 (5 bases). Deletions cut 3 bases from V and 5 bases from J, with 17 bases between. This CDR3 is 15 amino acids long. CDR1 and CDR2 from the germline V gene are MDHEN and SYDVKM. CDR3 DNA: TGTGCCAGCAGTTTCTTCTCGGAGGCTGGGAACGAGCAGTACTTC. Translated, it gives CASSFFSEAGNEQYF.

The chain uses TRBV9 and TRBJ2-1; 8 bases are a match to TRBD2. Germline loops: CDR1 SGDLS, CDR2 YYNGEE. Trimming cost V 4 bases and J 13 bases; bases outside gene matches: 10. The CDR3 runs 13 residues. The CDR3 nucleotides are TGTGCCAGCAGCCTCGAGGAGCGGGGGACTCAGTTCTTC. This translates into CASSLEERGTQFF.

The chain employs TRBV18 and TRBJ1-5; tentative D call: TRBD1 (5 bases). Trimming removed 2 bases from V and 2 bases from J, with 13 bases in between. The CDR3 spans 16 residues. Germline loops: CDR1 KGHSH, CDR2 LQKENI. The CDR3 loop reads CASSPGAGLGNQPQHF. The CDR3 DNA is TGTGCCAGCTCACCAGGAGCAGGGTTGGGCAATCAGCCCCAGCATTTT. The full variable domain, completed using reference TRBV18 and TRBJ1-5, is NAGVMQNPRHLVRRRGQEARLRCSPMKGHSHVYWYRQLPEEGLKFMVYLQKENIIDESGMPKERFSAEFPKEGPSILRIQQVVRGDSAAYFCASSPGAGLGNQPQHFGDGTRLSIL.

This chain connects TRBV5-1 to TRBJ2-1; D not resolved. The germline V gene encodes CDR1 SGHRS and CDR2 YFSETQ. V lost 4 bases and J 8 bases, leaving 10 bases between the germline ends. CDR3 length: 12 amino acids. This CDR3 is CASSPGWDEQFF. The CDR3 DNA sequence: TGCGCCAGCAGCCCCGGGTGGGATGAGCAGTTCTTC. Full variable domain (missing parts from reference TRBV5-1 and TRBJ2-1): KAGVTQTPRYLIKTRGQQVTLSCSPISGHRSVSWYQQTPGQGLQFLFEYFSETQRNKGNFPGRFSGRQFSNSRSEMNVSTLELGDSALYLCASSPGWDEQFFGPGTRLTVL.

This rearrangement joins TRBV5-1 to TRBJ1-1; 9 bases are shared with TRBD1. J lost 5 bases, V lost 4 bases, and 6 bases had no gene match. Germline CDR1 reads SGHRS; CDR2 reads YFSETQ. The CDR3 loop spans 14 amino acids. The CDR3 sequence is CASSPGQGGTEAFF. CDR3 coding DNA: TGCGCCAGCAGCCCGGGACAGGGAGGGACTGAAGCTTTCTTT.